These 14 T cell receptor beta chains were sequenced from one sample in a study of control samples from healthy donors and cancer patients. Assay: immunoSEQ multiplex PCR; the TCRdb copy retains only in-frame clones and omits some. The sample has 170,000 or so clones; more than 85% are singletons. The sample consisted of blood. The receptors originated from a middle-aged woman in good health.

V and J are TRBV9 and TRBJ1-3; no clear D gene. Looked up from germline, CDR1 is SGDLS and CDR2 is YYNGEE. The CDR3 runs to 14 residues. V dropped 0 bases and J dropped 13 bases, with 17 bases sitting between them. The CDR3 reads CASSVGSGSTLIYF. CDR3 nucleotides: TGTGCCAGCAGCGTAGGGTCTGGATCGACTCTGATATATTTT.

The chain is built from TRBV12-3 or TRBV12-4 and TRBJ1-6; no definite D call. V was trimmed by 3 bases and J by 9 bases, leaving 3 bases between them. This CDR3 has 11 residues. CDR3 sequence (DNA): TGTGCCAGCAGTTTGTTTTCACCCCTCCACTTT. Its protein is CASSLFSPLHF.

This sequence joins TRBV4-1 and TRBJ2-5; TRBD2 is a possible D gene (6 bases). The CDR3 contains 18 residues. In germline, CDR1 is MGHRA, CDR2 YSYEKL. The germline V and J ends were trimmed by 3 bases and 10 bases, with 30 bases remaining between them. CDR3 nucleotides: TGCGCCAGCAGCCAGATAGGACTGGGCGGCCCCGCGACGGAGGGCCAGTACTTC. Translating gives CASSQIGLGGPATEGQYF.

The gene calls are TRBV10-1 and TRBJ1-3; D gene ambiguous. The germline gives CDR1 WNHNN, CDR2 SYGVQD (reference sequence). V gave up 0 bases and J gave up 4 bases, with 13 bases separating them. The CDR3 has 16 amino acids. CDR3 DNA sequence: TGCGCCAGCAGTGAGTCTGCAGCGCTGACGGGAAACACCATATATTTT. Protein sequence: CASSESAALTGNTIYF.

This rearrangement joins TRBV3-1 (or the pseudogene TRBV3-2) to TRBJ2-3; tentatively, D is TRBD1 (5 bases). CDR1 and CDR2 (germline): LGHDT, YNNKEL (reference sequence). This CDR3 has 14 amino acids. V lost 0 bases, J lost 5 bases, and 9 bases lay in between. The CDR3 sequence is CASSQEGRGDTQYF. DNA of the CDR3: TGTGCCAGCAGCCAAGAAGGAAGGGGAGATACGCAGTATTTT.

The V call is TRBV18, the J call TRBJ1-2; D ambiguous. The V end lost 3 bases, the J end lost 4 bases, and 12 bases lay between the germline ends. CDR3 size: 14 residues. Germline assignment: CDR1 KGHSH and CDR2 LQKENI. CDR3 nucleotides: TGTGCCAGCTCACCCACTGACACCTCCTATGGCTACACCTTC. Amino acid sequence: CASSPTDTSYGYTF.

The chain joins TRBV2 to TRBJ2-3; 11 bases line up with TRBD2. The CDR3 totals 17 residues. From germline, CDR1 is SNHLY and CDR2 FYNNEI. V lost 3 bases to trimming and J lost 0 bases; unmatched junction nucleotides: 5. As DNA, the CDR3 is TGTGCCAGCAGTGAGCGACTAGCGGGATTTAGCACAGATACGCAGTATTTT. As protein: CASSERLAGFSTDTQYF. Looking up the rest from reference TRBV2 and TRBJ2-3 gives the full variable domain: EPEVTQTPSHQVTQMGQEVILRCVPISNHLYFYWYRQILGQKVEFLVSFYNNEISEKSEIFDDQFSVERPDGSNFTLKIRSTKLEDSAMYFCASSERLAGFSTDTQYFGPGTRLTVL.

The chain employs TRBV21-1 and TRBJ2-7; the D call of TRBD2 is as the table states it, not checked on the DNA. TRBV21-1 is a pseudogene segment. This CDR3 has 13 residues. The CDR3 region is CTRGGHSSYEQYF. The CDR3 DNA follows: TGTACCAGGGGAGGTCACAGCTCCTACGAGCAGTACTTC.

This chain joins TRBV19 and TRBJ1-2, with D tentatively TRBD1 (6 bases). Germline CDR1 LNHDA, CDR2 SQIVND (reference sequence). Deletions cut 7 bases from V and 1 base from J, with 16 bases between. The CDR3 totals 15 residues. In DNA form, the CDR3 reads TGTGCCAGTAAAGTCCAAGGGGGGAATAACTATGGCTACACCTTC. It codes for CASKVQGGNNYGYTF.

CDR3 in DNA: TGTGCCAGCAGTTACGGGGCCTATGGCTACACCTTC. Protein: CASSYGAYGYTF. The chain couples TRBV6-2 or TRBV6-3 to TRBJ1-2, with a possible D match to TRBD1 (5 bases). V was shortened by 2 bases and J by 4 bases, with 5 bases between the two germline ends. Per the germline V gene, CDR1 is MNHEY and CDR2 is SVGEGT. This CDR3 spans 12 amino acids.

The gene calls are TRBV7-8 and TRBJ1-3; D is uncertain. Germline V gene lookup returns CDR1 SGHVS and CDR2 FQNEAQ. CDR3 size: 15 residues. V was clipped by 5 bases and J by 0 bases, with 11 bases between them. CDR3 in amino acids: CASSPDPFSGNTIYF. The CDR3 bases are TGTGCCAGCAGCCCCGACCCATTCTCTGGAAACACCATATATTTT.

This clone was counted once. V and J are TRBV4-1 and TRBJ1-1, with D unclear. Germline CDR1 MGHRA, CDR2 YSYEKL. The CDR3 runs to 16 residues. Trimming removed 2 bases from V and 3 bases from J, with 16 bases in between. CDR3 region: CASSQQADGRYTEAFF. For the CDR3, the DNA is TGCGCCAGCAGCCAACAGGCGGACGGGAGGTACACTGAAGCTTTCTTT.

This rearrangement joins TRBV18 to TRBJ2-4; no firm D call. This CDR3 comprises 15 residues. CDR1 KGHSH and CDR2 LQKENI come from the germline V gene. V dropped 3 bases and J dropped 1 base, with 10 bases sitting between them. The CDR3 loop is CASSPAATAKNIQYF. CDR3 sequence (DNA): TGTGCCAGCTCACCTGCAGCCACGGCCAAAAACATTCAGTACTTC.

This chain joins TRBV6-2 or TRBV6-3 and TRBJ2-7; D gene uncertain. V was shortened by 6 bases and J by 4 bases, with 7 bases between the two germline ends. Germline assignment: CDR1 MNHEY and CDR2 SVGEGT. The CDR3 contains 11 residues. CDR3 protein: CASSWGYEQYF. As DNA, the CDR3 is TGTGCCAGCAGCTGGGGTTACGAGCAGTACTTC.